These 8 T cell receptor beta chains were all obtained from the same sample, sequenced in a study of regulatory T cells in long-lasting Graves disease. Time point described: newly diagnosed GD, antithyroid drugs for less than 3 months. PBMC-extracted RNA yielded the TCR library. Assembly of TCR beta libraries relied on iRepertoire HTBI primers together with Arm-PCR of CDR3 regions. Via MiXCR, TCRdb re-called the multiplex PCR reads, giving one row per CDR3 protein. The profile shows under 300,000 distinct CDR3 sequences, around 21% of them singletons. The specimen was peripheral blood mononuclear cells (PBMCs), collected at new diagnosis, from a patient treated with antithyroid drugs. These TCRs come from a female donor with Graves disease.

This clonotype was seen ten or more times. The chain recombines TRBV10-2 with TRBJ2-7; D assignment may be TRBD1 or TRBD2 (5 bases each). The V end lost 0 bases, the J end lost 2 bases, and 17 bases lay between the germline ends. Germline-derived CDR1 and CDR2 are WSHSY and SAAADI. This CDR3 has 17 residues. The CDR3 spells CASSESGVGTGTYEQYF. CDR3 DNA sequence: TGCGCCAGCAGTGAGTCGGGCGTGGGGACGGGCACCTACGAGCAGTACTTC.

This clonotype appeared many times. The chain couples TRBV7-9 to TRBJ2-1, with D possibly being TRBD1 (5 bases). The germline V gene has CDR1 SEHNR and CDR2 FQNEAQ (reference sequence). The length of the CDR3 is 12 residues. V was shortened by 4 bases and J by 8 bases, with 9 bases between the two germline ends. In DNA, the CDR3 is TGTGCCAGCAGCTCGCAGGGTCATGAGCAGTTCTTC. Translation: CASSSQGHEQFF.

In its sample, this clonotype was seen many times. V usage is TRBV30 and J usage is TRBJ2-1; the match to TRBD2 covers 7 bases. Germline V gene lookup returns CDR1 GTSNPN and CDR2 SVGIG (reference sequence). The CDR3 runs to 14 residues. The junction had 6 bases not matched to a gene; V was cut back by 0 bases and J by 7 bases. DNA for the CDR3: TGTGCCTGGAGTGTACTTGGCGGGAGAAATGAGCAGTTCTTC. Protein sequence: CAWSVLGGRNEQFF.

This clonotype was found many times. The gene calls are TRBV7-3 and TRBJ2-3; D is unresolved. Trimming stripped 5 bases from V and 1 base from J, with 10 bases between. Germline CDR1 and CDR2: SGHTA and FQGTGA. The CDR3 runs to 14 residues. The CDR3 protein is CASSTRSGTDTQYF. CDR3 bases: TGTGCCAGCAGCACTCGATCGGGCACAGATACGCAGTATTTT.

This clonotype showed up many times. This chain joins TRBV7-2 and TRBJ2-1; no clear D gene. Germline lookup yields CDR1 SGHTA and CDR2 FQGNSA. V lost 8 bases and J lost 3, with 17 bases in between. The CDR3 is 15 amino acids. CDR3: CASGPQVGDYNEQFF. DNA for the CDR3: TGTGCCAGCGGACCACAAGTAGGCGACTACAATGAGCAGTTCTTC.

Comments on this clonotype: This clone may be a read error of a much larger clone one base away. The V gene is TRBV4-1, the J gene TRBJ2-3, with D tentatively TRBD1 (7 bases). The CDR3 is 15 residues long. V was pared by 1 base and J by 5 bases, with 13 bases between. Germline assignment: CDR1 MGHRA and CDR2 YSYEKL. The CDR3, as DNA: TGCGCCAGCAGCCAAGGGTCAGGGGGGATAGATACGCAGTATTTT. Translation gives CASSQGSGGIDTQYF.

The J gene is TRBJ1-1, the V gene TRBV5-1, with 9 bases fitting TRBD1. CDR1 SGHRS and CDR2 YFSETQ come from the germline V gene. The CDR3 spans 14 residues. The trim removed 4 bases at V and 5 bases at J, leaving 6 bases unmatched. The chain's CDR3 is CASSPGTGSTEAFF. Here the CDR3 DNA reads TGCGCCAGCAGCCCCGGGACAGGGAGTACTGAAGCTTTCTTT.

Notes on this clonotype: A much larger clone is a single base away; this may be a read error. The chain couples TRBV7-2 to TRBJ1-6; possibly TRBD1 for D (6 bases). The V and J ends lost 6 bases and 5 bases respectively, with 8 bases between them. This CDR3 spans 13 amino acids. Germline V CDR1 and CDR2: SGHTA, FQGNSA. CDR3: CASRPGDNSPLHF. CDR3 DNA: TGTGCCAGCAGACCAGGGGATAATTCACCCCTCCACTTT.